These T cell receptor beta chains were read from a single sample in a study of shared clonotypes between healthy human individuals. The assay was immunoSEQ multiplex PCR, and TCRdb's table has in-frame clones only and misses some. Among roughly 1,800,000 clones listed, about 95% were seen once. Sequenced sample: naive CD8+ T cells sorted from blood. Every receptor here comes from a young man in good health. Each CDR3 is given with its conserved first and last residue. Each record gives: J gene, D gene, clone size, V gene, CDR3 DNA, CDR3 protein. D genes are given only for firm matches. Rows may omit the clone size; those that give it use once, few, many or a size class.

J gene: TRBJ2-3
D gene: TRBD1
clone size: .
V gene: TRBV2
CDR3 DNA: TGTGCCAGCAGTGAAGCGGACAGGGGGTCGCAAGATACGCAGTATTTT
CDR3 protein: CASSEADRGSQDTQYF

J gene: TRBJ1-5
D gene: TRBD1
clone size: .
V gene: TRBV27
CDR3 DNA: TGTGCCAGCTGGGACAGGGGGCACAATCAGCCCCAGCATTTT
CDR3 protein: CASWDRGHNQPQHF

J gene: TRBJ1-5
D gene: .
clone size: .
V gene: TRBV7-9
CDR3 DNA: TGTGCCAGCAGCCAAGCCAATCAGCCCCAGCATTTT
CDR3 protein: CASSQANQPQHF

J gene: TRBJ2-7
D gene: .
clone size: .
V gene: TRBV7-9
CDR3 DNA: TGTGCCAGCAGCTTAGGTGAGACAGGTTCCTACGAGCAGTACTTC
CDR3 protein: CASSLGETGSYEQYF

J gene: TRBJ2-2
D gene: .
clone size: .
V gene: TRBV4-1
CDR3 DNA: TGCGCCAGCAGCCACTCTGGCACCGGGGAGCTGTTTTTT
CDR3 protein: CASSHSGTGELFF

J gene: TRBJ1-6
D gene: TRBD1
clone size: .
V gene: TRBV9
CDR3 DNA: TGTGCCAGCAGCGCGGGGTTACAGGGGAATAATTCACCCCTCCACTTT
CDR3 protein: CASSAGLQGNNSPLHF

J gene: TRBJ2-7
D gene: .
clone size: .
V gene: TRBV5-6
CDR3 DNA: TGTGCCAGCAGCTTAGGGCGGGGGACAGTCGAGCAGTACTTC
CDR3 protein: CASSLGRGTVEQYF

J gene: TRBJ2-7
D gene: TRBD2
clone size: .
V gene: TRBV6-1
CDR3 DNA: TGTGCCGCCAACATCCTTGGCGGGGGATTCTACGAGCAGTACTTC
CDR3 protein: CAANILGGGFYEQYF

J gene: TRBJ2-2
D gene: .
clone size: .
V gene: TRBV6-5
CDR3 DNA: TGTGCCAGCAGTTACCACAGGAACACCGGGGAGCTGTTTTTT
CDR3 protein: CASSYHRNTGELFF

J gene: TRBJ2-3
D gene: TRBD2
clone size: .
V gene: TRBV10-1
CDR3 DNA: TGCGCCAGCAGTGACGATCTAGCGGACGCGCAGTATTTT
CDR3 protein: CASSDDLADAQYF

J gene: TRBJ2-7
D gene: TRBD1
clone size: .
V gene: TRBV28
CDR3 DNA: TGTGCCAGCAGCCGGACAGGGGCACCGGGGGACGACGAGCAGTACTTC
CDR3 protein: CASSRTGAPGDDEQYF

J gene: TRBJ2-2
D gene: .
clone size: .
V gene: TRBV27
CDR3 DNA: TGTGCCAGCCAGGGACAGCGGGCCGGGGAGCTGTTTTTT
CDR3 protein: CASQGQRAGELFF

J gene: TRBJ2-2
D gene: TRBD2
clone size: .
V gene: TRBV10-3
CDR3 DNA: TGTGCCATCAGTGAGGTCTCGGGAGGGAACACCGGGGAGCTGTTTTTT
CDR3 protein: CAISEVSGGNTGELFF

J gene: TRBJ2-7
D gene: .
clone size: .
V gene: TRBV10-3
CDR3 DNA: TGTGCCATCAGTGAGTCTAGGTTAGCGGAGGGGCGCGAGCAGTACTTC
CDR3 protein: CAISESRLAEGREQYF

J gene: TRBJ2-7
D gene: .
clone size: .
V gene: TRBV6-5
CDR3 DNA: TGTGCCAGCAGTTTGGACAACTACGAGCAGTACTTC
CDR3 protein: CASSLDNYEQYF

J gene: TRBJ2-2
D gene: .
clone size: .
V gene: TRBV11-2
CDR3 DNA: TGTGCCAGCAGCTTAGTTGTCACCCTAAAGCACGGGGAGCTGTTTTTT
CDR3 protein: CASSLVVTLKHGELFF

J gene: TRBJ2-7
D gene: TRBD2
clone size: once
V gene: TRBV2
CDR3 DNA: TGTGCCAGCAGTGTCTTGGGAGGGTACGAGCAGTACTTC
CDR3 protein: CASSVLGGYEQYF

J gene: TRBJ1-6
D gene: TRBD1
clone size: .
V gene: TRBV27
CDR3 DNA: TGTGCCAGCAGTTTGTCGACAGGGGTTAATTCACCCCTCCACTTT
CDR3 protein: CASSLSTGVNSPLHF

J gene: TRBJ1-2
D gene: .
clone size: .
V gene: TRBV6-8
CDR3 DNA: TGTGCCAGAGACGACAGCTACTATGGCTACACCTTC
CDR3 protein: CARDDSYYGYTF

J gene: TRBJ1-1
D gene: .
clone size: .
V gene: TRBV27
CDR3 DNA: TGTGCCAGCAGTCTTCGGGGAGTGAGGGTAATGAACACTGAAGCTTTCTTT
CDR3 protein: CASSLRGVRVMNTEAFF

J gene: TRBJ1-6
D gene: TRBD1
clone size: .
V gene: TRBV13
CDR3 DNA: TGTGCCAGCAGCTCAAGGACAGGGTCTTATTCACCCCTCCACTTT
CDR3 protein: CASSSRTGSYSPLHF

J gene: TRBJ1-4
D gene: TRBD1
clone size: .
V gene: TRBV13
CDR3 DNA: TGTGCCAGCAGCTTAAGGGGACAGCCTAATGAAAAACTGTTTTTT
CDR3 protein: CASSLRGQPNEKLFF

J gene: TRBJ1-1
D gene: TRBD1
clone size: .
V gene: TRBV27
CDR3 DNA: TGTGCCAGCAGTTTTACAGGGGGCCGTACTGAAGCTTTCTTT
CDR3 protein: CASSFTGGRTEAFF

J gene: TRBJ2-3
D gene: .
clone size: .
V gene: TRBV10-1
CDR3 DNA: TGCGCCAGCAGTGTTCGTTCCACAGATACGCAGTATTTT
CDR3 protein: CASSVRSTDTQYF

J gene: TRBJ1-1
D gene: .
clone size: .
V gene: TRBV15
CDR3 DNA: TGTGCCACCAGCAGGGGAACTGAAGCTTTCTTT
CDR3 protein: CATSRGTEAFF

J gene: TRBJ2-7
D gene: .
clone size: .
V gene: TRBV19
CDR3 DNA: TGTGCCAGCTCATCCGGGCTAGCCGGTTACGAGCAGTACTTC
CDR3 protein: CASSSGLAGYEQYF

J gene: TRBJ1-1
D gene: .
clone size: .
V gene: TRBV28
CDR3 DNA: TGTGCCAGCAGTTTATTTACAGAGAACACTGAAGCTTTCTTT
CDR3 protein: CASSLFTENTEAFF